The T cell receptor beta chain described here comes from a study of T cell responses to AZD1222 COVID-19 vaccine. Study information: Samples with a second dose at about 4 or about 12 weeks were pooled together. Findings and caveats of the study: The donors showed a predominance of white British ancestry and of females, with possible underestimation of clonal diversity. Spike-specific TCR depth and breadth grew after two AZD1222 doses. It was only after the peak T cell response that any repertoires were sampled.

Worth noting for this clone: Its antigen remains unknown.

Sequencing used immunoSEQ multiplex PCR; TCRdb keeps in-frame clones, though not all of them. The sample holds around 250,000 clones, over 85% seen once. Germline V lookup: CDR1 SGHAT, CDR2 FQNNGV. Deletions cut 5 bases from V and 0 bases from J, with 10 bases between. The CDR3 has 14 residues. The receptor's source is an adult in good health. The source was peripheral blood, collected on day 0 of AZD1222 vaccination. The V gene is TRBV11-2, the J gene TRBJ2-5; the D is unclear. In DNA form, the CDR3 reads TGTGCCAGCAGCCATATACCGTACCAAGAGACCCAGTACTTC. Translating it yields CASSHIPYQETQYF.